A single sample gave rise to the 32 T cell receptor beta chains below, sequenced in a study of shared clonotypes between healthy human individuals. Libraries were prepared by immunoSEQ multiplex PCR; TCRdb keeps only in-frame clonotypes and omits some of them. The sample shows approximately 1,000,000 clones, 77% of them seen only once. What was sequenced was memory CD4+ T cells from PBMCs. Documented subset: CD45RA-negative fraction. Receptors originate from a man aged 18 to 30 in good health. Some clones in this sample may be carry-over from other donors' samples.

This sequence joins TRBV5-1 and TRBJ2-3; a possible D gene is TRBD1 (6 bases). V was clipped by 7 bases and J by 4 bases, with 13 bases between them. This CDR3 is built from 13 residues. Germline V gene lookup returns CDR1 SGHRS and CDR2 YFSETQ. In nucleotides, the CDR3 is TGCGCCAGCGGAAACAGGGACGCAGATACGCAGTATTTT. This translates into CASGNRDADTQYF.

This sequence joins TRBV6-1 and TRBJ2-1, with 9 bases that match TRBD2. Losses at the gene ends were 2 bases for V and 2 bases for J; bases not matched to a gene: 10. This CDR3 has 18 amino acids. Germline V gives CDR1 MNHNS, CDR2 SASEGT. The CDR3 nucleotides are TGTGCCAGCAGTGAACAGCTGGGGCTAGCGGGAACCTACAATGAGCAGTTCTTC. This codes for CASSEQLGLAGTYNEQFF.

This clone was picked up one time. The gene calls are TRBV7-8 and TRBJ2-7, with 7 bases identical to TRBD1. The CDR3 spans 16 residues. Germline V lookup: CDR1 SGHVS, CDR2 FQNEAQ. V lost 5 bases to trimming and J lost 0 bases; unmatched junction nucleotides: 10. The CDR3 region is CASSGWDRTNSYEQYF. DNA of the CDR3: TGTGCCAGCAGCGGTTGGGACAGAACCAACTCCTACGAGCAGTACTTC.

This clone was detected only a few times. The rearrangement uses TRBV2 and TRBJ2-5; the D gene is possibly TRBD1 (5 bases). This CDR3 comprises 13 residues. Germline CDR1 reads SNHLY; CDR2 reads FYNNEI. Trimming cost V 4 bases and J 2 bases, with 8 bases left between them. This CDR3 reads CASSVRQQETQYF. The CDR3 DNA is TGTGCCAGCAGTGTCCGACAGCAAGAGACCCAGTACTTC.

This chain connects TRBV30 to TRBJ2-2; D is undetermined. Germline values: CDR1 GTSNPN, CDR2 SVGIG (reference sequence). Between the trimmed V and J ends, which lost 0 bases and 2 bases, there was a span of 4 bases. CDR3 length: 13 residues. The CDR3 loop is CAWSVDNTGELFF. DNA of the CDR3: TGTGCCTGGAGTGTGGACAACACCGGGGAGCTGTTTTTT. Supplemented by reference TRBV30 and TRBJ2-2, the full variable domain reads SQTIHQWPATLVQPVGSPLSLECTVEGTSNPNLYWYRQAAGRGLQLLFYSVGIGQISSEVPQNLSASRPQDRQFILSSKKLLLSDSGFYLCAWSVDNTGELFFGEGSRLTVL.

This rearrangement joins TRBV5-1 to TRBJ2-1, with 10 bases that match TRBD1. In germline, CDR1 is SGHRS, CDR2 YFSETQ. This CDR3 has 16 residues. V was clipped by 4 bases and J by 9 bases; unmatched bases: 13. The CDR3 bases are TGCGCCAGCAGCACCACACCGGGACAGGGGTTGAGTGAGCAGTTCTTC. Protein: CASSTTPGQGLSEQFF.

The chain recombines TRBV27 with TRBJ2-7, with a possible D match to TRBD2 (6 bases). The CDR3 loop spans 11 amino acids. The germline gives CDR1 MNHEY, CDR2 SMNVEV (reference sequence). In DNA form, the CDR3 reads TGTGCAAACCGGGAGCCCTACGAGCAGTACTTC. Translated, it gives CANREPYEQYF.

V gene TRBV7-3 combines with J gene TRBJ2-2, with D unclear. Germline CDR1 reads SGHTA; CDR2 reads FQGTGA. V gave up 5 bases and J gave up 4 bases, with 8 bases separating them. The CDR3 runs to 13 residues. As DNA, the CDR3 is TGTGCCAGCAGCCCCCTAGGCACCGGGGAGCTGTTTTTT. It encodes CASSPLGTGELFF. Based on the CDR3 plus reference TRBV7-3 and TRBJ2-2, the full variable domain is GAGVSQTPSNKVTEKGKYVELRCDPISGHTALYWYRQSLGQGPEFLIYFQGTGAADDSGLPNDRFFAVRPEGSVSTLKIQRTERGDSAVYLCASSPLGTGELFFGEGSRLTVL.

V gene TRBV19 combines with J gene TRBJ1-5; the D gene is possibly TRBD1 (6 bases). This CDR3 contains 13 residues. Germline V CDR1 and CDR2: LNHDA, SQIVND (reference sequence). The V end was cut by 6 bases, the J end by 7 bases, with 13 bases between. In nucleotides, the CDR3 is TGTGCCAGTAGCCTACAGGGTAAACAGCCCCAGCATTTT. Protein sequence: CASSLQGKQPQHF.

The rearrangement links TRBV28 to TRBJ1-4, with D tentatively TRBD1 (5 bases). Germline CDR1 MDHEN, CDR2 SYDVKM. V was pared by 6 bases and J by 8 bases, with 16 bases between. This CDR3 is built from 14 residues. CDR3 nucleotides: TGTGCCAGCAGCCCGGACACCGGAGTGGAAAAACTGTTTTTT. Its translation is CASSPDTGVEKLFF.

The chain employs TRBV6-5 and TRBJ1-5, with D possibly being TRBD1 (5 bases). Looked up from germline, CDR1 is MNHEY and CDR2 is SVGAGI. With 6 bases removed from V and 2 bases from J, the gap between germline ends came to 11 bases. The CDR3 length is 14 residues. The DNA of the CDR3 is TGTGCCAGCAGGCGGAGGGGTGGCAATCAGCCCCAGCATTTT. It is translated as CASRRRGGNQPQHF.

The chain links TRBV2 to TRBJ2-5, with 7 bases lining up with TRBD2. The CDR3 sequence is 13 residues long. V trimming: 4 bases; J trimming: 5 bases; junction bases outside the gene matches: 4. From germline, CDR1 is SNHLY and CDR2 FYNNEI. This CDR3 is CASSGWEGETQYF. For the CDR3, the DNA is TGTGCCAGCAGTGGGTGGGAGGGCGAGACCCAGTACTTC.

This rearrangement joins TRBV28 to TRBJ2-3; no firm D call. Germline V gives CDR1 MDHEN, CDR2 SYDVKM. The CDR3 has 12 amino acids. The V gene lost 6 bases and the J gene lost 5 bases, with 9 bases spanning the gap. CDR3 DNA: TGTGCCAGCAGCCTACTCCAAGATACGCAGTATTTT. This translates into CASSLLQDTQYF.

This clone appeared a single time. The chain employs TRBV7-9 and TRBJ1-2; tentative D call: TRBD1 (6 bases). CDR1 is SEHNR, CDR2 FQNEAQ, per germline (reference sequence). The CDR3 has 15 residues. V was clipped by 5 bases and J by 8 bases, with 21 bases between them. The CDR3 protein is CASSPGQGALAGYTF. The CDR3 DNA reads as TGTGCCAGCAGCCCGGGACAAGGGGCTCTGGCGGGCTACACCTTC. Based on the CDR3 plus reference TRBV7-9 and TRBJ1-2, the full variable domain is DTGVSQNPRHKITKRGQNVTFRCDPISEHNRLYWYRQTLGQGPEFLTYFQNEAQLEKSRLLSDRFSAERPKGSFSTLEIQRTEQGDSAMYLCASSPGQGALAGYTFGSGTRLTVV.

This clone was detected a few times. CDR3 amino acids: CASSNDRYTDTQYF. For the CDR3, the DNA is TGCGCCAGCAGTAACGACAGGTACACAGATACGCAGTATTTT. This rearrangement joins TRBV5-1 to TRBJ2-3; possibly TRBD1 for D (6 bases). V gave up 5 bases and J gave up 2 bases, with 12 bases separating them. Germline assignment: CDR1 SGHRS and CDR2 YFSETQ. The CDR3 consists of 14 residues.

This clone has a count of ten or more. The chain recombines TRBV4-3 with TRBJ1-2; weak D call: TRBD1 (5 bases). Germline CDR1 is LGHNA and CDR2 is YSLEER. The CDR3 sequence is 15 residues long. Trimming shortened V by 4 bases and J by 10 bases, and 22 bases separated the two germline ends. As DNA, the CDR3 is TGCGCCAGCAGCCCTCGGGTGGGGCAGGGCGTTATCTACACCTTC. This encodes CASSPRVGQGVIYTF.

The chain links TRBV7-2 to TRBJ2-7, with D possibly being TRBD2 (5 bases). V was cut by 1 base and J by 2 bases, with 9 bases left in between. The germline V gene encodes CDR1 SGHTA and CDR2 FQGNSA. The CDR3 length is 14 residues. In DNA, the CDR3 is TGTGCCAGCAGCTTAGGGAGGCCCCCCTACGAGCAGTACTTC. Translation gives CASSLGRPPYEQYF. Full variable domain (rest looked up from reference TRBV7-2 and TRBJ2-7): GAGVSQSPSNKVTEKGKDVELRCDPISGHTALYWYRQSLGQGLEFLIYFQGNSAPDKSGLPSDRFSAERTGGSVSTLTIQRTQQEDSAVYLCASSLGRPPYEQYFGPGTRLTVT.

V gene TRBV7-3 combines with J gene TRBJ2-1; 10 bases map to TRBD1. Looked up from germline, CDR1 is SGHTA and CDR2 is FQGTGA. The CDR3 is 15 amino acids. Losses at the gene ends were 4 bases for V and 6 bases for J; bases not matched to a gene: 6. CDR3 coding DNA: TGTGCCAGCAGCTCCCGGGACAGGGGTATCAATGAGCAGTTCTTC. It yields the protein CASSSRDRGINEQFF.

The rearrangement links TRBV6-6 to TRBJ2-3, with TRBD2 identical over 8 bases. V shed 8 bases, J shed 1 base, and the junction held 5 bases outside the gene matches. The CDR3 runs to 14 residues. Germline CDR1 is MNHNY and CDR2 is SVGAGI (reference sequence). The CDR3 region is CASGREDRTDTQYF. CDR3 in DNA: TGTGCCAGCGGGCGGGAGGACCGCACAGATACGCAGTATTTT.

The J gene is TRBJ2-7, the V gene TRBV13; 9 positions match TRBD2. The germline V gene has CDR1 PRHDT and CDR2 FYEKMQ (reference sequence). V lost 5 bases, J lost 3 bases, and 8 bases stayed unmatched. The CDR3 extends over 15 amino acids. This chain's CDR3 is CASSPRGSGGYEQYF. CDR3 nucleotides: TGTGCCAGCAGCCCACGAGGTAGCGGGGGCTACGAGCAGTACTTC.

The genes are TRBV30 and TRBJ1-2; D gene unclear. Germline CDR1 reads GTSNPN; CDR2 reads SVGIG (reference sequence). The CDR3 covers 12 residues. V lost 1 base and J 5 bases, leaving 8 bases between the germline ends. The CDR3 region has the DNA TGTGCCTGGAGTGAATGGGATTATGGCTACACCTTC. This codes for CAWSEWDYGYTF.

The chain is built from TRBV28 and TRBJ2-3, with 8 bases aligning to TRBD1. After removal of 11 bases from V and 3 bases from J, the junction contained 10 bases not matched to a gene. Germline lookup yields CDR1 MDHEN and CDR2 SYDVKM. CDR3 length equals 14 residues. Here the CDR3 reads CAWAAGGSTDTQYF. The CDR3 region has the DNA TGTGCCTGGGCGGCAGGGGGCTCAACAGATACGCAGTATTTT.

The rearrangement links TRBV6-1 to TRBJ1-1; D is perhaps TRBD1 (6 bases). Germline-derived CDR1 and CDR2 are MNHNS and SASEGT. The CDR3 is made up of 13 amino acids. V was shortened by 6 bases and J by 0 bases, with 8 bases between the two germline ends. CDR3 protein: CASRGHLNTEAFF. CDR3 DNA: TGTGCCAGCAGGGGACACTTGAACACTGAAGCTTTCTTT.

The rearrangement joins TRBV5-1 to TRBJ2-1; the match to TRBD2 covers 13 bases. This CDR3 is 16 amino acids long. CDR1 and CDR2 (germline): SGHRS, YFSETQ. V shed 2 bases and J 7 bases; nucleotides not matched to a gene: 6. CDR3 sequence reads: CASSLLAGGSQNEQFF. CDR3 coding DNA: TGCGCCAGCAGCTTACTAGCGGGAGGGTCGCAGAATGAGCAGTTCTTC.

This clone occurred once. The chain carries TRBV30 and TRBJ1-3; D not resolved. The CDR3 is 13 residues long. Germline loops: CDR1 GTSNPN, CDR2 SVGIG (reference sequence). The CDR3 coding sequence is TGTGCTTTAGACCCGTCGGGGGGAAACACCATATATTTT. Protein: CALDPSGGNTIYF. Full variable domain (rest looked up from reference TRBV30 and TRBJ1-3): SQTIHQWPATLVQPVGSPLSLECTVEGTSNPNLYWYRQAAGRGLQLLFYSVGIGQISSEVPQNLSASRPQDRQFILSSKKLLLSDSGFYLCALDPSGGNTIYFGEGSWLTVV.

This clone was detected only once. The genes are TRBV10-2 and TRBJ2-3; 7 nucleotides line up with TRBD2. The CDR3 has 19 amino acids. In germline, CDR1 is WSHSY, CDR2 SAAADI. V trimming: 3 bases; J trimming: 6 bases; junction bases outside the gene matches: 21. The CDR3 DNA follows: TGCGCCAGCAGTGATTTTTTCCCGGAGCGGGGTGGGGTTACGGATACGCAGTATTTT. Amino acids: CASSDFFPERGGVTDTQYF.

The chain uses TRBV5-1 and TRBJ2-5; no clear D. Germline V lookup: CDR1 SGHRS, CDR2 YFSETQ. The CDR3 has 14 amino acids. V was shortened by 2 bases and J by 5 bases, with 13 bases between the two germline ends. The DNA of the CDR3 is TGCGCCAGCAGCTTTTTTGGGGTGAGGGAGACCCAGTACTTC. It encodes CASSFFGVRETQYF. Based on the CDR3 plus reference TRBV5-1 and TRBJ2-5, the full variable domain is KAGVTQTPRYLIKTRGQQVTLSCSPISGHRSVSWYQQTPGQGLQFLFEYFSETQRNKGNFPGRFSGRQFSNSRSEMNVSTLELGDSALYLCASSFFGVRETQYFGPGTRLLVL.

The genes are TRBV30 and TRBJ1-5; the match to TRBD1 covers 7 bases. The germline gives CDR1 GTSNPN, CDR2 SVGIG (reference sequence). The CDR3 is 14 residues long. The V segment lost 5 bases and the J segment 3 bases; nucleotides outside the gene matches: 7. CDR3 in amino acids: CAWSQGTPNQPQHF. CDR3 DNA: TGTGCCTGGTCACAGGGGACCCCCAATCAGCCCCAGCATTTT.

V and J are TRBV28 and TRBJ2-4; D is ambiguous. CDR1 and CDR2 (germline): MDHEN, SYDVKM. The CDR3 contains 13 residues. V was trimmed by 3 bases and J by 8 bases, leaving 11 bases between them. The CDR3 reads CASSLGSKYIQYF. The CDR3 region has the DNA TGTGCCAGCAGTTTGGGCAGCAAGTACATTCAGTACTTC.

V and J are TRBV11-2 and TRBJ2-1; no clear D. The V end was cut by 7 bases, the J end by 7 bases, with 17 bases between. The V gene's germline CDR1 is SGHAT and CDR2 FQNNGV. This CDR3 is 14 amino acids long. The CDR3 reads CASTLMQARNEQFF. The CDR3 coding sequence is TGTGCCAGCACCCTAATGCAGGCAAGGAATGAGCAGTTCTTC. Full variable domain (missing parts from reference TRBV11-2 and TRBJ2-1): EAGVAQSPRYKIIEKRQSVAFWCNPISGHATLYWYQQILGQGPKLLIQFQNNGVVDDSQLPKDRFSAERLKGVDSTLKIQPAKLEDSAVYLCASTLMQARNEQFFGPGTRLTVL.

V gene TRBV30 combines with J gene TRBJ1-4, with D hard to call. The CDR3 runs to 13 residues. V was trimmed by 0 bases and J by 14 bases, leaving 16 bases between them. The germline CDR1 and CDR2 sequences are GTSNPN and SVGIG (reference sequence). CDR3 in amino acids: CAWSVPYTAWLFF. The DNA of the CDR3 is TGTGCCTGGAGTGTCCCATACACGGCCTGGCTGTTTTTT.

The gene calls are TRBV15 and TRBJ2-3; D is unresolved. V shed 2 bases and J shed 6 bases, with 3 bases lying between them. The germline gives CDR1 LNHNV, CDR2 YYDKDF (reference sequence). The CDR3 is 11 residues long. The CDR3 spells CATSRWDTQYF. The CDR3 DNA reads TGTGCCACCAGCAGATGGGATACGCAGTATTTT.